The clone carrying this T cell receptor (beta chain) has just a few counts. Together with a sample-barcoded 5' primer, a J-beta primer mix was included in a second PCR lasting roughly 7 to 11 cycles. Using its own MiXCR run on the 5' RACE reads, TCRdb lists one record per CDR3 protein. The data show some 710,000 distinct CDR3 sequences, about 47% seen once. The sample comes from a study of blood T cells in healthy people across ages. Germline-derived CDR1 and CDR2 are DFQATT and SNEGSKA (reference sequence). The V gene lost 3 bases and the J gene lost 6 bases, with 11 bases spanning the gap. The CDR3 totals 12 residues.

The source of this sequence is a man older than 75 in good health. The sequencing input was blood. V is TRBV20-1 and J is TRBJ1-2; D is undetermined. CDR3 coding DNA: TGCAGTGCTAGTCTGGGATGGGATGGCTACACCTTC. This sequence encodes CSASLGWDGYTF.